A single sample gave rise to the 2 T cell receptor beta chains below, sequenced in a study of blood T cells in healthy people across ages. A second about 6 to 12 cycle PCR used barcoded and J-beta primers. In TCRdb, the 5' RACE reads were re-called with MiXCR into one record per CDR3 protein. The table shows about 730,000 distinct CDR3 sequences, with 35% to 45% occurring only once. The sequenced sample was blood. These receptor sequences come from a woman aged 60-75 years in good health.

The chain employs TRBV5-1 and TRBJ2-1, with TRBD2 identical over 7 bases. V trimming: 4 bases; J trimming: 0 bases; junction bases outside the gene matches: 4. Germline lookup yields CDR1 SGHRS and CDR2 YFSETQ. The CDR3 covers 15 residues. The CDR3 DNA sequence: TGCGCCAGCAGCGGGAGCGGGAACTCCTACAATGAGCAGTTCTTC. Translating gives CASSGSGNSYNEQFF.

The chain uses TRBV5-5 and TRBJ1-2; D may be TRBD1 (6 bases). Germline loops: CDR1 SGHKS, CDR2 YYEKEE (reference sequence). CDR3 length: 14 residues. The germline V and J ends were trimmed by 6 bases and 6 bases, with 18 bases remaining between them. The DNA for the CDR3 is TGTGCCAGCACTCGGGACACAATAGGTCATGGCTACACCTTC. This encodes CASTRDTIGHGYTF. The full variable domain, completed using reference TRBV5-5 and TRBJ1-2, is DAGVTQSPTHLIKTRGQQVTLRCSPISGHKSVSWYQQVLGQGPQFIFQYYEKEERGRGNFPDRFSARQFPNYSSELNVNALLLGDSALYLCASTRDTIGHGYTFGSGTRLTVV.